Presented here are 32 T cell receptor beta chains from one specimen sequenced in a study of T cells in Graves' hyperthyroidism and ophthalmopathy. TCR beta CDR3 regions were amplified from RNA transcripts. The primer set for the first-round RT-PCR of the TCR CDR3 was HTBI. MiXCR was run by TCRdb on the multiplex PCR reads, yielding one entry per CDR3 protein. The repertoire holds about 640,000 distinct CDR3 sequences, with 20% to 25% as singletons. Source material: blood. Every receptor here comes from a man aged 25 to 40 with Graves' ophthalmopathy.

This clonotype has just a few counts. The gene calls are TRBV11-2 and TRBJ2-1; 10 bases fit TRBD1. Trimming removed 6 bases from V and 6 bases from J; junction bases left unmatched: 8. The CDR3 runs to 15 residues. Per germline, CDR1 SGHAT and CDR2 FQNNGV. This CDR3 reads CASSYPGQGTNEQFF. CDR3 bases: TGTGCCAGCAGTTATCCGGGACAGGGGACCAATGAGCAGTTCTTC.

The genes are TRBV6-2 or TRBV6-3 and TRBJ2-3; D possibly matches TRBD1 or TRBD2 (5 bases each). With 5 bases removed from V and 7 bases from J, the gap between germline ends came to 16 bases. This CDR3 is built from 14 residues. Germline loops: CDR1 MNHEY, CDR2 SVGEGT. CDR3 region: CASSRDRGMHTQYF. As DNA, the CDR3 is TGTGCCAGCAGTCGGGACCGCGGAATGCATACGCAGTATTTT.

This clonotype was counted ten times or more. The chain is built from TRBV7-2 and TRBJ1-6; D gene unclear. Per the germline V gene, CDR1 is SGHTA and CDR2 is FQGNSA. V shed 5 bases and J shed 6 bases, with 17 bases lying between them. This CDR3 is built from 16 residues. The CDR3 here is CASSPESPRVNSPLHF. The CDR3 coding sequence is TGTGCCAGCAGCCCGGAGTCTCCCCGGGTTAATTCACCCCTCCACTTT.

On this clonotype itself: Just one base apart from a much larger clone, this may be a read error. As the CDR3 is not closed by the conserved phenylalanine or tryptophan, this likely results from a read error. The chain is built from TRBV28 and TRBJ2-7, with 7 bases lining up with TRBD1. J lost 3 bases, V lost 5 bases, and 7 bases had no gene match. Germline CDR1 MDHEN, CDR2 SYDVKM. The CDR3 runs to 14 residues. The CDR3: CASSPRQGDYEQYS. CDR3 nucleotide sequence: TGTGCCAGCAGTCCCCGACAGGGAGACTACGAGCAGTACTCC.

CDR3 protein: CAWMDGNYGYTF. CDR3 DNA: TGTGCCTGGATGGACGGGAACTATGGCTACACCTTC. The chain recombines TRBV30 with TRBJ1-2; no reliable D call. V was pared by 4 bases and J by 2 bases, with 8 bases between. The germline CDR1 and CDR2 sequences are GTSNPN and SVGIG (reference sequence). This CDR3 has 12 amino acids.

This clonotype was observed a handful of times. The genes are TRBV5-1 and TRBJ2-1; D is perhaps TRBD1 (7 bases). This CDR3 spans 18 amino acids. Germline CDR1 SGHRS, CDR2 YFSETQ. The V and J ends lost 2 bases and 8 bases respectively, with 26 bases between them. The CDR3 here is CASSLRGSSGGGGDEQFF. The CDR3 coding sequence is TGCGCCAGCAGCTTACGGGGGTCAAGCGGAGGGGGCGGCGATGAGCAGTTCTTC.

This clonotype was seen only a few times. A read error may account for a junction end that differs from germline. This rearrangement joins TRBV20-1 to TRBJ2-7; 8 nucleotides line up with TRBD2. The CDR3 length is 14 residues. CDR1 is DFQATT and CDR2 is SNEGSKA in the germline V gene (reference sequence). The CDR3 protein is CSARGVSGTYGQYF. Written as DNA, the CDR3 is TGCAGTGCTAGAGGGGTTAGCGGGACCTACGGGCAGTACTTC.

CDR3 protein: CASSESASLLAKNIQYF. As DNA, the CDR3 is TGTGCCAGCAGTGAATCCGCCTCACTACTAGCCAAAAACATTCAGTACTTC. J is TRBJ2-4 and V is TRBV2; the D is unclear. The length of the CDR3 is 17 residues. Germline V gene data show CDR1 as SNHLY and CDR2 as FYNNEI. V lost 2 bases to trimming and J lost 0 bases, with 14 bases between them.

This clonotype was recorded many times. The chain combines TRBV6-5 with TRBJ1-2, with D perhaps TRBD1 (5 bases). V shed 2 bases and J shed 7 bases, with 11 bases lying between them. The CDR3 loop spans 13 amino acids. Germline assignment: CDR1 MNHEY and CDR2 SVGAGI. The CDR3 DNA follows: TGTGCCAGCAGTTACGGGACGGGACGTGGCTACACCTTC. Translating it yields CASSYGTGRGYTF.

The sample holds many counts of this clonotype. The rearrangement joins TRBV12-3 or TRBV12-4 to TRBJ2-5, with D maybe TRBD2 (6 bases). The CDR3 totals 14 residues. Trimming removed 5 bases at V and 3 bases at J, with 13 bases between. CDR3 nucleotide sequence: TGTGCCAGCAGTAAGGCGGGGTTCGAAGAGACCCAGTACTTC. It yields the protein CASSKAGFEETQYF.

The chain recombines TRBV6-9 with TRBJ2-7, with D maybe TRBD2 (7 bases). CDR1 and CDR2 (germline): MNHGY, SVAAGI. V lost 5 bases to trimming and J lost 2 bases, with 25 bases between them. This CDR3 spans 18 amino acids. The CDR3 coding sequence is TGTGCCAGCAGTAACGGCGCAAGAGGGGGGGGGCCAACCTACGAGCAGTACTTC. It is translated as CASSNGARGGGPTYEQYF.

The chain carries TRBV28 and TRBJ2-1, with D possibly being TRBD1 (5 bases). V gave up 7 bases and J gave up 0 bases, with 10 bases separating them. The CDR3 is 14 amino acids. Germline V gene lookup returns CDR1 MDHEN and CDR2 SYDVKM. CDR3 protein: CASIGHPSYNEQFF. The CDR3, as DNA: TGTGCCAGCATAGGACATCCCTCCTACAATGAGCAGTTCTTC.

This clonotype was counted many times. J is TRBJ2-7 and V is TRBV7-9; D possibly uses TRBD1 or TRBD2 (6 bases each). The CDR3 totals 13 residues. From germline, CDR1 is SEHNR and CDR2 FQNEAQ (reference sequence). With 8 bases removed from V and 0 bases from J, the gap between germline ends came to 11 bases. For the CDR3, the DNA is TGTGCCAGCGGGGGGCGGAACTCCTACGAGCAGTACTTC. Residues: CASGGRNSYEQYF.

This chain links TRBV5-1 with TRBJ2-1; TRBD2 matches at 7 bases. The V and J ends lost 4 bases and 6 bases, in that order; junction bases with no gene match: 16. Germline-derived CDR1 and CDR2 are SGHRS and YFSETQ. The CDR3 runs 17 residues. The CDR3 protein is CASSSLPPTGGPNEQFF. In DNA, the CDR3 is TGCGCCAGCAGCAGCCTCCCCCCTACGGGAGGTCCCAATGAGCAGTTCTTC.

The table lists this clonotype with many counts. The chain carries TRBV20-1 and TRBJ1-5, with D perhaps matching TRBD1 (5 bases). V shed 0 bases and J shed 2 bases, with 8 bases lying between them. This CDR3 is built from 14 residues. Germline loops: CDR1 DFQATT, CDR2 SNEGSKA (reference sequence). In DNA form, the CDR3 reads TGCAGTGCTAGAGATTCGGGGGGCAATCAGCCCCAGCATTTT. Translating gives CSARDSGGNQPQHF.

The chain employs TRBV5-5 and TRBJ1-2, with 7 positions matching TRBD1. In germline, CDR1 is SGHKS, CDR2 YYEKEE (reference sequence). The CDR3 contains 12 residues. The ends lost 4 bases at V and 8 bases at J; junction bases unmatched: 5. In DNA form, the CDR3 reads TGTGCCAGCAGCGAGACAGGGAGCGGCTACACCTTC. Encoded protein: CASSETGSGYTF.

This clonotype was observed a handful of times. CDR3 sequence reads: CASSFNFQGAKGYTF. In DNA form, the CDR3 reads TGTGCCAGCAGTTTTAATTTCCAGGGGGCGAAAGGCTACACCTTC. V gene TRBV27 combines with J gene TRBJ1-2; 8 nucleotides match TRBD1. V was pared by 3 bases and J by 8 bases, with 11 bases of the junction left unmatched. Germline CDR1 is MNHEY and CDR2 is SMNVEV (reference sequence). This CDR3 is 15 amino acids long.

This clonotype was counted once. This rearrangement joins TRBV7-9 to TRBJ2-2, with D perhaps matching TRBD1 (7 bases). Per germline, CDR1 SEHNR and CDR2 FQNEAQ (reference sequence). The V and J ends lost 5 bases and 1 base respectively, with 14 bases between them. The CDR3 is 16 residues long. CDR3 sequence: CASSPGGTVNTGELFF. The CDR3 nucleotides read TGTGCCAGCAGCCCCGGCGGGACAGTGAACACCGGGGAGCTGTTTTTT.

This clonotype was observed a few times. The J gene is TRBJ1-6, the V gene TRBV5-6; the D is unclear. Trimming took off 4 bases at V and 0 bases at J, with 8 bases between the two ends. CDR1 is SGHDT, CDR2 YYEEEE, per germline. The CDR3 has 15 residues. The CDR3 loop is CASSPKSSYNSPLHF. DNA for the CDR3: TGTGCCAGCAGCCCGAAGAGCTCCTATAATTCACCCCTCCACTTT.

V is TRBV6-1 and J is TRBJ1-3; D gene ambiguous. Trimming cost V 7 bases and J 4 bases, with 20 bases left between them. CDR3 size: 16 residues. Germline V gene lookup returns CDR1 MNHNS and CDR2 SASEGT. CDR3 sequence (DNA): TGTGCCAGCACCTCGGACGGAAGAGGAAAAGGAAACACCATATATTTT. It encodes CASTSDGRGKGNTIYF.

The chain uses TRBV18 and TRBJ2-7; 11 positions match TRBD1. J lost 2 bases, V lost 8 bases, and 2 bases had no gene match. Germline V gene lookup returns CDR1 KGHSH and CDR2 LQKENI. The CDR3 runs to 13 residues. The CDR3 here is CASGQGATYEQYF. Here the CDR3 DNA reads TGTGCCAGCGGACAGGGGGCGACCTACGAGCAGTACTTC.

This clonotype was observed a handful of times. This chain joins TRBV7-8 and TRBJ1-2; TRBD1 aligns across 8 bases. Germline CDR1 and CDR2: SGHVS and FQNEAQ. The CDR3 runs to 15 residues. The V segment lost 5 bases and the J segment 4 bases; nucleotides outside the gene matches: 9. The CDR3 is CASSADRGGGYGYTF. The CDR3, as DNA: TGTGCCAGCAGCGCTGACAGGGGAGGCGGCTATGGCTACACCTTC. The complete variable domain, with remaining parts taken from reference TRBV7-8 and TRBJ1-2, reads GAGVSQSPRYKVAKRGQDVALRCDPISGHVSLFWYQQALGQGPEFLTYFQNEAQLDKSGLPSDRFFAERPEGSVSTLKIQRTQQEDSAVYLCASSADRGGGYGYTFGSGTRLTVV.

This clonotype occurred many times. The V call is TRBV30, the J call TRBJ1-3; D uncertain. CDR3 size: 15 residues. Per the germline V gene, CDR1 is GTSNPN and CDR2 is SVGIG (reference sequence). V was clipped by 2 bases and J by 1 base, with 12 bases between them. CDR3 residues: CAWSTPTGSGNTIYF. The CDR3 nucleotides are TGTGCCTGGAGTACTCCGACCGGGTCTGGAAACACCATATATTTT.

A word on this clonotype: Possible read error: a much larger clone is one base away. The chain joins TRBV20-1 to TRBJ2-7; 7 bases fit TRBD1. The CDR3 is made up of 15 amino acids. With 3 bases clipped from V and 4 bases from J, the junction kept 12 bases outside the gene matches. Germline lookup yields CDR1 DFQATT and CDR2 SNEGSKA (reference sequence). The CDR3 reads CSASEAQGVTYEQYF. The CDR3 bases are TGCAGTGCTAGTGAGGCGCAGGGGGTTACTTACGAGCAGTACTTC.

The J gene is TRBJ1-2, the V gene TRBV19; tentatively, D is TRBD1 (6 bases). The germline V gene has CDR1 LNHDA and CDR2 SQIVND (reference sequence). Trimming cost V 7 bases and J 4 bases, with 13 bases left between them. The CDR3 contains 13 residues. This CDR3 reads CASNLRGSYGYTF. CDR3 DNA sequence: TGTGCCAGTAATCTCAGGGGTTCCTATGGCTACACCTTC.

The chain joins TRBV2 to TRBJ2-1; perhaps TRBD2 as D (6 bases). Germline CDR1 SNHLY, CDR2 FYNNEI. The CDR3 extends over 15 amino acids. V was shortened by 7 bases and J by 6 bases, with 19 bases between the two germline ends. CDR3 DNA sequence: TGTGCCAGCACGGCGGGACCTAATTCCAGCAATGAGCAGTTCTTC. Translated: CASTAGPNSSNEQFF.

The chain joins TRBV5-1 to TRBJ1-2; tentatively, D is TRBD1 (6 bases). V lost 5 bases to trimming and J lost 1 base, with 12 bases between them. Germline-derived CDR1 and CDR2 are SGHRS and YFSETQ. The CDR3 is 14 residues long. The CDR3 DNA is TGCGCCAGCAGGCGGGACAACAGTAACTATGGCTACACCTTC. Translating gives CASRRDNSNYGYTF.

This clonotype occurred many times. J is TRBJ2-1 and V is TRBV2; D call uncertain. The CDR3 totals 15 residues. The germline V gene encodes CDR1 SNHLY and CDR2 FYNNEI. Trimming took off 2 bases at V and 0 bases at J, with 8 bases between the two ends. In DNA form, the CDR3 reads TGTGCCAGCAGTGAATTCGAGGACTCCTACAATGAGCAGTTCTTC. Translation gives CASSEFEDSYNEQFF.

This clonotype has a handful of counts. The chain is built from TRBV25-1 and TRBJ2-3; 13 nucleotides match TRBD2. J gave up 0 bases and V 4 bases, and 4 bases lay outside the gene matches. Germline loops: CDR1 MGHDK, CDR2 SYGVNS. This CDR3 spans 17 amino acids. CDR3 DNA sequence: TGTGCCAGCAGTGTGGGACTAGCGGGAAAAAGCACAGATACGCAGTATTTT. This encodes CASSVGLAGKSTDTQYF.

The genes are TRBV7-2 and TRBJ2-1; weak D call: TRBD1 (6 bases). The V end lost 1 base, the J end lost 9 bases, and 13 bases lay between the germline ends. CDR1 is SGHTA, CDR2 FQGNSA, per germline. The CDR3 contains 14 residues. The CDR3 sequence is CASSLDRDTGEQFF. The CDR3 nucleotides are TGTGCCAGCAGCTTAGACCGGGACACTGGTGAGCAGTTCTTC. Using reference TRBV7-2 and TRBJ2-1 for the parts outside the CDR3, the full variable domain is GAGVSQSPSNKVTEKGKDVELRCDPISGHTALYWYRQSLGQGLEFLIYFQGNSAPDKSGLPSDRFSAERTGGSVSTLTIQRTQQEDSAVYLCASSLDRDTGEQFFGPGTRLTVL.

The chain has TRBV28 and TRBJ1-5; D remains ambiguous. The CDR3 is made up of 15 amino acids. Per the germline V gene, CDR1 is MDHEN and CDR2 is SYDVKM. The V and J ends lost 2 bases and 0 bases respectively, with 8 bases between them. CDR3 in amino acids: CASSLTDYSNQPQHF. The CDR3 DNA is TGTGCCAGCAGTTTAACAGATTATAGCAATCAGCCCCAGCATTTT.

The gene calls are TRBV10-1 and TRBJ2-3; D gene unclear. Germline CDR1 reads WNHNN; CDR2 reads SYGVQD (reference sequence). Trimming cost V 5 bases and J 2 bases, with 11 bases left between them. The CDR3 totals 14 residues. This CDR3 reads CASSRGSDTDTQYF. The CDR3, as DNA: TGCGCCAGCAGTCGTGGGTCTGACACAGATACGCAGTATTTT.